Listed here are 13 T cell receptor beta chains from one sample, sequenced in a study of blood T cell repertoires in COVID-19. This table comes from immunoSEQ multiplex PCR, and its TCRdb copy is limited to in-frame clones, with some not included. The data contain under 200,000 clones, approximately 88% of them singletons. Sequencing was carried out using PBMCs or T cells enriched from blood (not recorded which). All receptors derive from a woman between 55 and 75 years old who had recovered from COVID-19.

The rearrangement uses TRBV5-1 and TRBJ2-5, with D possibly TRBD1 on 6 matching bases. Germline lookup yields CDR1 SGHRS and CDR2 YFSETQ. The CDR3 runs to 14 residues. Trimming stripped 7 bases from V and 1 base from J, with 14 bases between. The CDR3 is CASYRDTGQETQYF. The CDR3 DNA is TGCGCCAGCTACCGGGACACGGGCCAAGAGACCCAGTACTTC. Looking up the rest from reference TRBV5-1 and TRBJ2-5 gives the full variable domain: KAGVTQTPRYLIKTRGQQVTLSCSPISGHRSVSWYQQTPGQGLQFLFEYFSETQRNKGNFPGRFSGRQFSNSRSEMNVSTLELGDSALYLCASYRDTGQETQYFGPGTRLLVL.

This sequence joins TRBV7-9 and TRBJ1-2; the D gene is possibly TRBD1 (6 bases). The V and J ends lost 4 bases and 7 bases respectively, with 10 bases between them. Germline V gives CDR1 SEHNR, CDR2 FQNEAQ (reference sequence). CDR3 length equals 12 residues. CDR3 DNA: TGTGCCAGCAGCTCCGGGACAAGTGGCTACACCTTC. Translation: CASSSGTSGYTF.

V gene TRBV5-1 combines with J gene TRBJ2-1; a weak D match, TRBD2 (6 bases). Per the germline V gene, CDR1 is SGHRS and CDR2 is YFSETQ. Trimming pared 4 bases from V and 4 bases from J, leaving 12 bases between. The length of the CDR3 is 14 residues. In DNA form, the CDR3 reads TGCGCCAGCAGCCCCTGGACTACGTACAATGAGCAGTTCTTC. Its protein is CASSPWTTYNEQFF.

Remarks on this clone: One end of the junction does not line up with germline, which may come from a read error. CDR3 in amino acids: CASRLVAVTGELFF. The CDR3 DNA follows: TGCGCCAGCAGATTGGTGGCAGTCACCGGGGAGCTGTTTTTT. The rearrangement joins TRBV5-1 to TRBJ2-2, with D hard to call. Germline V gene data show CDR1 as SGHRS and CDR2 as YFSETQ. The CDR3 spans 14 residues.

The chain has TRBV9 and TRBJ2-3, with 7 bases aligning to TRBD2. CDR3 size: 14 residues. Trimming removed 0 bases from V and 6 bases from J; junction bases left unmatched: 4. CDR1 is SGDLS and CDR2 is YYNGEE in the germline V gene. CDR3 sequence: CASSVGSRGDTQYF. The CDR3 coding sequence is TGTGCCAGCAGCGTAGGTTCGCGGGGGGATACGCAGTATTTT.

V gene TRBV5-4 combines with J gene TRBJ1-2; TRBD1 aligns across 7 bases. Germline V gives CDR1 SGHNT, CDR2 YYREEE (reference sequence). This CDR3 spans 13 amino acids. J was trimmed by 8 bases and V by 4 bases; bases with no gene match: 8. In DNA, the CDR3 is TGTGCCAGCAGCAACAAGGGGGCGAAGGGCTACACCTTC. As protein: CASSNKGAKGYTF.

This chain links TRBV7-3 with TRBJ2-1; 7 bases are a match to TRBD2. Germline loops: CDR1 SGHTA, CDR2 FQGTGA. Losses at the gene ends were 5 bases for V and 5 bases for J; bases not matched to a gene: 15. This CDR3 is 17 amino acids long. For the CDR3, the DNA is TGTGCCAGCAGCCGTGGGGGGGACTTCCCTCACAACAATGAGCAGTTCTTC. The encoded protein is CASSRGGDFPHNNEQFF.

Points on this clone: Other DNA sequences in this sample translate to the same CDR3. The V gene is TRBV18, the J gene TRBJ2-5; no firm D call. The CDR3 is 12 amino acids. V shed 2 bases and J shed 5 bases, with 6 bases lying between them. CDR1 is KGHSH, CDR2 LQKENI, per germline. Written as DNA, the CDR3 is TGTGCCAGCTCACCAGCCGGGGAGACCCAGTACTTC. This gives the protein CASSPAGETQYF.

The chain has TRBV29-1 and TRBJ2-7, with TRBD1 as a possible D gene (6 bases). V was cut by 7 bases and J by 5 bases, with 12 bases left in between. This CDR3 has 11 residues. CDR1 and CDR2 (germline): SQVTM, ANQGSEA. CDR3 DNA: TGCAGCGCGTCCAGGGGCAACGAGCAGTACTTC. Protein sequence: CSASRGNEQYF.

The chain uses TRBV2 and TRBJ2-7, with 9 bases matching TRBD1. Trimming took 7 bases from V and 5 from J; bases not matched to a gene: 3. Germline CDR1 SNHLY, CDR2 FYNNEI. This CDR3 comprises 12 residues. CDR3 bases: TGTGCCAGCAAGGACAGGGGAAACGAGCAGTACTTC. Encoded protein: CASKDRGNEQYF.

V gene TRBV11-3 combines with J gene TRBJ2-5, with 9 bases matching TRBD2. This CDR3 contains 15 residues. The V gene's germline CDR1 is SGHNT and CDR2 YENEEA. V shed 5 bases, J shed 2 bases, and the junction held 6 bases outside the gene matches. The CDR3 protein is CASSPGTSTQETQYF. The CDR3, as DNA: TGTGCCAGCAGCCCCGGGACTAGCACACAAGAGACCCAGTACTTC. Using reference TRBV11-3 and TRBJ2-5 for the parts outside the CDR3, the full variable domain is EAGVVQSPRYKIIEKKQPVAFWCNPISGHNTLYWYLQNLGQGPELLIRYENEEAVDDSQLPKDRFSAERLKGVDSTLKIQPAELGDSAVYLCASSPGTSTQETQYFGPGTRLLVL.

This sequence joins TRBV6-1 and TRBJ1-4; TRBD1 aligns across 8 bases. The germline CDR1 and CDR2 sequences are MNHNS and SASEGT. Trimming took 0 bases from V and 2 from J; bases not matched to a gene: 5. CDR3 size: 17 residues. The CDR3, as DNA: TGTGCCAGCAGTGAAGCCCGTCGACAGGGGACTAATGAAAAACTGTTTTTT. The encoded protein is CASSEARRQGTNEKLFF.

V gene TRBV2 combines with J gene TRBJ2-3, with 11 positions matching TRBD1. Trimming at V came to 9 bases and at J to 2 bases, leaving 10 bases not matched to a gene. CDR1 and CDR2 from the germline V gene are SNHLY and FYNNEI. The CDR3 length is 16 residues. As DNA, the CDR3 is TGTGCCAGTGCCCGATTAGGACAGGGGGCCACAGATACGCAGTATTTT. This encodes CASARLGQGATDTQYF. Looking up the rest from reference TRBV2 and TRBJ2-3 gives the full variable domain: EPEVTQTPSHQVTQMGQEVILRCVPISNHLYFYWYRQILGQKVEFLVSFYNNEISEKSEIFDDQFSVERPDGSNFTLKIRSTKLEDSAMYFCASARLGQGATDTQYFGPGTRLTVL.